One sample yielded the 6 T cell receptor beta chains listed below, sequenced in a study of shared clonotypes between healthy human individuals. Profiled with immunoSEQ multiplex PCR; TCRdb holds only in-frame clones, not every one. The sample shows around 1.4 million clones, about 98.5% of them seen only once. The specimen sequenced was naive CD4+ T cells sorted from blood. Subset given: CD45RA+ positively selected. The source is a man aged 25-45 years in good health.

Remarks on this clone: Other DNA sequences in the sample encode the same CDR3. The chain employs TRBV5-1 and TRBJ2-5, with 10 positions matching TRBD2. This CDR3 is 15 amino acids long. V lost 4 bases, J lost 2 bases, and 5 bases stayed unmatched. In germline, CDR1 is SGHRS, CDR2 YFSETQ. CDR3 DNA sequence: TGCGCCAGCAGCCCAGGACTAGCGGTACAAGAGACCCAGTACTTC. It yields the protein CASSPGLAVQETQYF. Full variable domain (rest looked up from reference TRBV5-1 and TRBJ2-5): KAGVTQTPRYLIKTRGQQVTLSCSPISGHRSVSWYQQTPGQGLQFLFEYFSETQRNKGNFPGRFSGRQFSNSRSEMNVSTLELGDSALYLCASSPGLAVQETQYFGPGTRLLVL.

The chain uses TRBV5-8 and TRBJ1-5; D not certain. The CDR3 has 13 amino acids. V was shortened by 0 bases and J by 5 bases, with 6 bases between the two germline ends. The germline CDR1 and CDR2 sequences are SGHTS and YDEGEE. The CDR3 bases are TGTGCCAGCAGCTTGGTAACTTATCAGCCCCAGCATTTT. It yields the protein CASSLVTYQPQHF.

This rearrangement joins TRBV6-5 to TRBJ2-2; the D is unclear. V dropped 2 bases and J dropped 5 bases, with 15 bases sitting between them. The CDR3 extends over 16 amino acids. Germline lookup yields CDR1 MNHEY and CDR2 SVGAGI. The CDR3 loop reads CASSYTVGFLTGELFF. CDR3 nucleotides: TGTGCCAGCAGTTACACCGTCGGCTTTTTGACCGGGGAGCTGTTTTTT.

V gene TRBV4-2 combines with J gene TRBJ1-4; 7 bases are a match to TRBD1. With 2 bases clipped from V and 10 bases from J, the junction kept 13 bases outside the gene matches. CDR3 size: 16 residues. Germline V gene lookup returns CDR1 LGHNA and CDR2 YNFKEQ. For the CDR3, the DNA is TGTGCCAGCAGCCAAAACAGGGGAGCCGGCTTTGGAAAACTGTTTTTT. Translating gives CASSQNRGAGFGKLFF.

Note on this clone: Other DNA sequences of this sample code for an identical CDR3. This chain connects TRBV5-1 to TRBJ2-3, with D possibly TRBD2 on 6 matching bases. This CDR3 is 14 amino acids long. V was pared by 4 bases and J by 0 bases, with 9 bases between. CDR1 is SGHRS and CDR2 is YFSETQ in the germline V gene. The CDR3 region has the DNA TGCGCCAGCAGCCCCGGGACTAGCACAGATACGCAGTATTTT. This gives the protein CASSPGTSTDTQYF.

This clone was recorded only once. This chain uses TRBV15 with TRBJ1-5; 10 bases map to TRBD1. V was clipped by 11 bases and J by 4 bases; unmatched bases: 11. The CDR3 runs 15 residues. CDR1 LNHNV and CDR2 YYDKDF come from the germline V gene (reference sequence). This CDR3 reads CAAGTGAKPNQPQHF. The CDR3 region has the DNA TGTGCCGCCGGGACAGGGGCGAAACCTAATCAGCCCCAGCATTTT.